The 27 T cell receptor beta chains below were found in one sample sequenced in a study of T cell responses to AZD1222 COVID-19 vaccine. This table comes from immunoSEQ multiplex PCR, and its TCRdb copy is limited to in-frame clones, with some not included. The profile shows 90,000 to 100,000 clones, around 85% of them singletons. The specimen comprised peripheral blood, sampled 28 days after the second AZD1222 dose. The origin of the receptors is an adult who received the AZD1222 COVID-19 vaccine.

The J gene is TRBJ2-7, the V gene TRBV7-2; D is possibly TRBD1 or TRBD2 (5 bases each). Between the trimmed V and J ends, which lost 2 bases and 0 bases, there was a span of 8 bases. CDR3 length: 14 residues. CDR1 is SGHTA and CDR2 is FQGNSA in the germline V gene. CDR3 coding DNA: TGTGCCAGCAGCTTAAACGGGGCCTCCTACGAGCAGTACTTC. It encodes CASSLNGASYEQYF.

The chain combines TRBV7-9 with TRBJ1-6, with a weak D call TRBD1 (5 bases). Germline-derived CDR1 and CDR2 are SEHNR and FQNEAQ (reference sequence). V was cut by 1 base and J by 7 bases, with 14 bases left in between. This CDR3 has 16 amino acids. The CDR3 loop reads CASSLELGGSNSPLHF. The CDR3 DNA follows: TGTGCCAGCAGCTTAGAGCTGGGGGGATCGAATTCACCCCTCCACTTT.

V usage is TRBV18 and J usage is TRBJ1-1; D is undetermined. Per the germline V gene, CDR1 is KGHSH and CDR2 is LQKENI. V was clipped by 0 bases and J by 1 base, with 6 bases between them. The length of the CDR3 is 14 residues. The CDR3 loop reads CASSPPTPNTEAFF. Here the CDR3 DNA reads TGTGCCAGCTCACCACCTACACCGAACACTGAAGCTTTCTTT.

This clone was seen once. J is TRBJ2-1 and V is TRBV11-2; D unclear. Germline assignment: CDR1 SGHAT and CDR2 FQNNGV. The CDR3 covers 15 residues. V was trimmed by 0 bases and J by 0 bases, leaving 6 bases between them. CDR3 DNA sequence: TGTGCCAGCAGCTTAGACTTGAGCTCCTACAATGAGCAGTTCTTC. Protein sequence: CASSLDLSSYNEQFF. Full variable domain (rest looked up from reference TRBV11-2 and TRBJ2-1): EAGVAQSPRYKIIEKRQSVAFWCNPISGHATLYWYQQILGQGPKLLIQFQNNGVVDDSQLPKDRFSAERLKGVDSTLKIQPAKLEDSAVYLCASSLDLSSYNEQFFGPGTRLTVL.

A single count supports this clone. This chain uses TRBV19 with TRBJ1-5, with 11 nucleotides matching TRBD1. The germline CDR1 and CDR2 sequences are LNHDA and SQIVND (reference sequence). J was trimmed by 3 bases and V by 6 bases; bases with no gene match: 10. CDR3 length equals 17 residues. In nucleotides, the CDR3 is TGTGCCAGTAGGACTACCGGGACAGGGGGTTTCAATCAGCCCCAGCATTTT. Translating gives CASRTTGTGGFNQPQHF.

V is TRBV9 and J is TRBJ2-1; D is undetermined. Germline V gene data show CDR1 as SGDLS and CDR2 as YYNGEE. V lost 4 bases, J lost 0 bases, and 8 bases lay in between. This CDR3 contains 14 residues. This CDR3 reads CASSPRSSYNEQFF. DNA for the CDR3: TGTGCCAGCAGCCCCAGGAGCTCCTACAATGAGCAGTTCTTC.

This chain links TRBV7-8 with TRBJ2-1, with 7 bases lining up with TRBD1. Germline V gives CDR1 SGHVS, CDR2 FQNEAQ. V gave up 4 bases and J gave up 6 bases; unmatched junction bases: 9. The CDR3 runs to 15 residues. Written as DNA, the CDR3 is TGTGCCAGCAGCTCCGACAGGGTAACTGTCAATGAGCAGTTCTTC. This translates into CASSSDRVTVNEQFF.

The chain employs TRBV7-9 and TRBJ2-7; the match to TRBD1 covers 10 bases. In germline, CDR1 is SEHNR, CDR2 FQNEAQ (reference sequence). CDR3 size: 13 residues. V shed 6 bases, J shed 4 bases, and the junction held 3 bases outside the gene matches. CDR3 sequence (DNA): TGTGCCAGCAGTGACAGGGGGCTATACGAGCAGTACTTC. This translates into CASSDRGLYEQYF.

The chain uses TRBV6-5 and TRBJ1-1, with D maybe TRBD1 (6 bases). Trimming pared 6 bases from V and 1 base from J, leaving 12 bases between. In germline, CDR1 is MNHEY, CDR2 SVGAGI. This CDR3 comprises 14 residues. CDR3 loop: CASRQPGQNTEAFF. DNA of the CDR3: TGTGCCAGCAGGCAACCGGGACAGAACACTGAAGCTTTCTTT.

This rearrangement joins TRBV9 to TRBJ2-2, with D unresolved. The CDR3 covers 13 residues. The ends were cut back, 4 bases at V and 10 bases at J, with 14 bases in the middle. Germline loops: CDR1 SGDLS, CDR2 YYNGEE. CDR3 protein: CASSLGSLKELFF. The DNA of the CDR3 is TGTGCCAGCAGCCTAGGGTCCCTGAAGGAGCTGTTTTTT.

The chain couples TRBV6-2 or TRBV6-3 to TRBJ2-1; D unresolved. This CDR3 comprises 13 residues. Trimming stripped 6 bases from V and 3 bases from J, with 9 bases between. CDR1 MNHEY and CDR2 SVGEGT come from the germline V gene. The DNA of the CDR3 is TGTGCCAGCAGCTTACTTGACTACAATGAGCAGTTCTTC. Its protein product is CASSLLDYNEQFF.

CDR3 coding DNA: TGTCCTGGGAGCGCCCAAACGCTCATCGAAAAGCCGGGACAGGGGGCCTATGAGCAGTTCTTC. Its translation is CPGSAQTLIEKPGQGAYEQFF. J is TRBJ2-1 and V is TRBV22-1; TRBD1, as called in the table, went unchecked against the DNA. TRBV22-1 is marked as a pseudogene. The CDR3 runs to 21 residues.

This rearrangement joins TRBV2 to TRBJ1-2; D uncertain. V lost 6 bases to trimming and J lost 1 base, with 9 bases between them. CDR3 length: 13 residues. Germline CDR1 reads SNHLY; CDR2 reads FYNNEI. Here the CDR3 DNA reads TGTGCCAGCAGCGTGGACTTTAACTATGGCTACACCTTC. It codes for CASSVDFNYGYTF.

This clone occurred a few times. The chain links TRBV18 to TRBJ1-2; unclear D gene. The CDR3 covers 14 residues. The germline V and J ends were trimmed by 2 bases and 4 bases, with 11 bases remaining between them. The germline CDR1 and CDR2 sequences are KGHSH and LQKENI. DNA for the CDR3: TGTGCCAGCTCACCAAATCCGGGAAGCTATGGCTACACCTTC. Translation: CASSPNPGSYGYTF.

This sequence joins TRBV4-1 and TRBJ1-6, with TRBD1 matching over 8 bases. The CDR3 spans 15 residues. Germline CDR1 reads MGHRA; CDR2 reads YSYEKL. J was trimmed by 5 bases and V by 4 bases; bases with no gene match: 4. DNA for the CDR3: TGCGCCAGCAGCCTGACAGGGGCCGATAATTCACCCCTCCACTTT. Its protein is CASSLTGADNSPLHF.

This chain uses TRBV11-2 with TRBJ2-3; perhaps TRBD1 as D (5 bases). This CDR3 is 12 amino acids long. Trimming left V 7 bases short and J 4 bases short, with 9 bases between. Germline V gene sequence: CDR1 SGHAT, CDR2 FQNNGV. CDR3 bases: TGTGCCAGCACCCAGACAGCAGATACGCAGTATTTT. This encodes CASTQTADTQYF. Supplemented by reference TRBV11-2 and TRBJ2-3, the full variable domain reads EAGVAQSPRYKIIEKRQSVAFWCNPISGHATLYWYQQILGQGPKLLIQFQNNGVVDDSQLPKDRFSAERLKGVDSTLKIQPAKLEDSAVYLCASTQTADTQYFGPGTRLTVL.

This clone is a singleton in its sample. This sequence joins TRBV27 and TRBJ2-1; weak D call: TRBD1 (6 bases). CDR3 length: 17 residues. Trimming removed 7 bases at V and 7 bases at J, with 26 bases between. From germline, CDR1 is MNHEY and CDR2 SMNVEV (reference sequence). CDR3 in amino acids: CASIDRIVGVRSNEQFF. The CDR3 nucleotides read TGTGCCAGCATAGACAGGATAGTGGGGGTGAGGAGTAATGAGCAGTTCTTC.

This clone came up a few times. V is TRBV7-2 and J is TRBJ1-6, with D tentatively TRBD1 (5 bases). Deletions cut 1 base from V and 2 bases from J, with 15 bases between. CDR1 is SGHTA and CDR2 is FQGNSA in the germline V gene. This CDR3 comprises 18 residues. In nucleotides, the CDR3 is TGTGCCAGCAGCTTAGATCGATGGGGGGGGGCCTATAATTCACCCCTCCACTTT. Translation gives CASSLDRWGGAYNSPLHF.

The CDR3 loop reads CASSVDGQPFYEQYF. Written as DNA, the CDR3 is TGTGCCAGCAGCGTAGACGGACAGCCCTTCTACGAGCAGTACTTC. This chain connects TRBV9 to TRBJ2-7, with a possible D match to TRBD1 (6 bases). Trimming removed 0 bases from V and 3 bases from J, with 13 bases in between. Germline CDR1 is SGDLS and CDR2 is YYNGEE. The CDR3 loop spans 15 amino acids.

V gene TRBV15 combines with J gene TRBJ1-6; the D gene is possibly TRBD1 (5 bases). Germline V CDR1 and CDR2: LNHNV, YYDKDF (reference sequence). This CDR3 is 14 amino acids long. V was shortened by 3 bases and J by 10 bases, with 13 bases between the two germline ends. The CDR3 region is CATSSGQGYSPLHF. DNA for the CDR3: TGTGCCACCAGCAGCGGGCAGGGATACTCACCCCTCCACTTT.

The chain has TRBV30 and TRBJ1-3, with D unclear. Looked up from germline, CDR1 is GTSNPN and CDR2 is SVGIG (reference sequence). The CDR3 totals 13 residues. Trimming stripped 3 bases from V and 4 bases from J, with 10 bases between. CDR3 sequence: CAWRVLGGNTIYF. In DNA, the CDR3 is TGTGCCTGGAGGGTCCTTGGAGGAAACACCATATATTTT.

This chain uses TRBV30 with TRBJ2-7; D is unresolved. The length of the CDR3 is 13 residues. Germline V gene lookup returns CDR1 GTSNPN and CDR2 SVGIG (reference sequence). Trimming removed 2 bases from V and 4 bases from J, with 12 bases in between. Here the CDR3 DNA reads TGTGCCTGGAGTTCCGGGTTCAGGTACGAGCAGTACTTC. Translation gives CAWSSGFRYEQYF.

The chain has TRBV5-8 and TRBJ1-5; D gene unclear. Germline lookup yields CDR1 SGHTS and CDR2 YDEGEE. CDR3 length: 13 residues. V gave up 3 bases and J gave up 4 bases, with 8 bases separating them. The CDR3 DNA follows: TGTGCCAGCAGCTGGCGCCCAAATCAGCCCCAGCATTTT. As protein: CASSWRPNQPQHF.

J is TRBJ2-3 and V is TRBV5-4, with D uncertain. Trimming left V 1 base short and J 4 bases short, with 7 bases between. The CDR3 totals 13 residues. CDR1 is SGHNT and CDR2 is YYREEE in the germline V gene (reference sequence). CDR3 nucleotides: TGTGCCAGCAGCTTGCCCCCGCCAGATACGCAGTATTTT. This sequence encodes CASSLPPPDTQYF.

The chain is built from TRBV21-1 and TRBJ1-1. TRBV21-1 is annotated as a pseudogene. The CDR3 length is 13 residues. The CDR3 DNA is TGTGCCAGCAGCGGGGGAAGGGTCTTTGGGGCTTTCTTT. This sequence encodes CASSGGRVFGAFF.

This clone turned up a few times. The chain joins TRBV5-1 to TRBJ2-3; 9 nucleotides align to TRBD2. Losses at the gene ends were 0 bases for V and 8 bases for J; bases not matched to a gene: 7. The CDR3 runs 15 residues. Per the germline V gene, CDR1 is SGHRS and CDR2 is YFSETQ. CDR3 bases: TGCGCCAGCAGCTTGGATGGGACTAGCTCAGTTACGCAGTATTTT. Its protein product is CASSLDGTSSVTQYF.

This clone was seen only once. The chain recombines TRBV7-9 with TRBJ1-3, with TRBD1 identical over 9 bases. V was pared by 5 bases and J by 2 bases, with 7 bases of the junction left unmatched. Germline V gene lookup returns CDR1 SEHNR and CDR2 FQNEAQ (reference sequence). This CDR3 is built from 16 residues. Written as DNA, the CDR3 is TGTGCCAGCAGCCGAGACAGGGGGATAACTGGAAACACCATATATTTT. The encoded protein is CASSRDRGITGNTIYF.